This TCR beta chain was obtained from a study of beta chain features in type 1 diabetes. What was sequenced were expressed TCRB transcripts, since all of the isolated RNA had been reverse transcribed. Libraries were prepared by immunoSEQ multiplex PCR; TCRdb keeps only in-frame clonotypes and omits some of them. The data hold 250,000 to 350,000 clones, with around 15% observed a single time. Turning to this clone: Its antigen is currently unknown.

Study observations and caveats: Shorter TCRB CDR3s, moderately but significantly so, marked every one of the four CD4+ subsets in Type 1 diabetes patients.

This CDR3 has 14 residues. The V gene's germline CDR1 is MDHEN and CDR2 SYDVKM. Germline trimming cut 5 bases from V and 1 base from J; bases unmatched to any gene: 5. This chain links TRBV28 with TRBJ2-7; 7 nucleotides agree with TRBD1. Sequences were obtained from naive CD4+ T cells from blood. This clonotype was sampled from a man in his thirties or forties with type 1 diabetes. In DNA, the CDR3 is TGTGCCAGCAGTCGAACGGGACAGTCCTACGAGCAGTACTTC. Translating gives CASSRTGQSYEQYF.